This passage covers 9 T cell receptor beta chains from one sample sequenced in a study of shared clonotypes between healthy human individuals. TCRdb's copy holds only in-frame clones and misses some; the assay was immunoSEQ multiplex PCR. This sample yields roughly 1.4 million clones, of which approximately 98.5% are seen a single time; roughly 0.36% belongs to the top ten. The specimen sequenced was naive CD4+ T cells sorted from blood. The subset was: CD45RA+ positively selected. These receptors originate from a man aged 25 to 40 in good health.

This sequence joins TRBV5-4 and TRBJ2-7; D perhaps matches TRBD1 (5 bases). V lost 4 bases to trimming and J lost 5 bases, with 19 bases between them. CDR1 and CDR2 (germline): SGHNT, YYREEE (reference sequence). CDR3 length equals 15 residues. CDR3 in amino acids: CASSNPGFFTHEQYF. The CDR3 DNA is TGTGCCAGCAGCAATCCAGGGTTTTTTACCCACGAGCAGTACTTC.

The chain has TRBV15 and TRBJ2-4; 8 bases are shared with TRBD1. The CDR3 spans 15 residues. Germline V gene sequence: CDR1 LNHNV, CDR2 YYDKDF (reference sequence). J was trimmed by 1 base and V by 4 bases; bases with no gene match: 3. Here the CDR3 reads CATSIRTGAKNIQYF. For the CDR3, the DNA is TGTGCCACCAGCATTCGGACAGGGGCCAAAAACATTCAGTACTTC. Looking up the rest from reference TRBV15 and TRBJ2-4 gives the full variable domain: DAMVIQNPRYQVTQFGKPVTLSCSQTLNHNVMYWYQQKSSQAPKLLFHYYDKDFNNEADTPDNFQSRRPNTSFCFLDIRSPGLGDTAMYLCATSIRTGAKNIQYFGAGTRLSVL.

The DNA of the CDR3 is TGTGCCAGCTCACCACTCAAGGGGTTTTCACAAGAGACCCAGTACTTC. Residues: CASSPLKGFSQETQYF. V usage is TRBV18 and J usage is TRBJ2-5; weak D call: TRBD1 (5 bases). V was pared by 1 base and J by 2 bases, with 14 bases between. Germline values: CDR1 KGHSH, CDR2 LQKENI. The CDR3 has 16 residues.

V is TRBV6-1 and J is TRBJ1-2; tentative D call: TRBD1 (5 bases). Trimming left V 6 bases short and J 3 bases short, with 17 bases between. The CDR3 length is 15 residues. Germline CDR1 MNHNS, CDR2 SASEGT. This CDR3 is CASREISGDDYGYTF. CDR3 nucleotides: TGTGCCAGCAGGGAAATTTCGGGGGATGACTATGGCTACACCTTC.

This rearrangement joins TRBV6-5 to TRBJ1-2; D is unclear. The CDR3 has 12 amino acids. The V end was cut by 6 bases, the J end by 0 bases, with 5 bases between. The germline V gene has CDR1 MNHEY and CDR2 SVGAGI. In nucleotides, the CDR3 is TGTGCCAGCAGGGCCTCTAACTATGGCTACACCTTC. As protein: CASRASNYGYTF.

The V and J genes are TRBV7-2 and TRBJ2-5, with 10 bases matching TRBD2. Trimming removed 2 bases from V and 2 bases from J; junction bases left unmatched: 8. CDR1 is SGHTA and CDR2 is FQGNSA in the germline V gene. The length of the CDR3 is 17 residues. This CDR3 is CASSLQREGRGQETQYF. CDR3 coding DNA: TGTGCCAGCAGCTTACAGCGGGAGGGCCGGGGGCAAGAGACCCAGTACTTC.

This clone was seen only once. The chain employs TRBV11-1 and TRBJ2-2; D not certain. V lost 5 bases and J 3 bases, leaving 16 bases between the germline ends. CDR3 size: 16 residues. The germline V gene encodes CDR1 SGHAT and CDR2 FQDESV (reference sequence). The CDR3 reads CASSPRAGLYTGELFF. The CDR3 DNA sequence: TGTGCCAGCAGCCCTAGGGCCGGGCTCTACACCGGGGAGCTGTTTTTT.

The chain carries TRBV5-4 and TRBJ2-2; a possible D gene is TRBD2 (5 bases). CDR1 is SGHNT, CDR2 YYREEE, per germline (reference sequence). The length of the CDR3 is 17 residues. Trimming removed 0 bases at V and 5 bases at J, with 17 bases between. The CDR3 region has the DNA TGTGCCAGCAGCTTGGCACCCCCTAGCATGGGGACCGGGGAGCTGTTTTTT. Translation: CASSLAPPSMGTGELFF.

The chain is built from TRBV5-4 and TRBJ2-2, with TRBD1 identical over 9 bases. This CDR3 has 16 amino acids. CDR1 and CDR2 from the germline V gene are SGHNT and YYREEE (reference sequence). V lost 2 bases and J lost 4; bases outside the gene matches: 6. CDR3 DNA: TGTGCCAGCAGCTTAGGGACAGGGCGTTCCACCGGGGAGCTGTTTTTT. Translating gives CASSLGTGRSTGELFF.